Listed below are T cell receptor beta chains from one sample, sequenced in a study. TCRdb re-analysed the 5' RACE reads in MiXCR, keeping a single row per CDR3 protein. Among tens of thousands of distinct CDR3 sequences listed, less than 25% were seen once. The sequenced sample was memory CD4+ T cells sorted from a lymph node. The source of these receptors is a female donor with breast cancer. The CDR3 runs from the conserved cysteine through the conserved F or W. Fields, in order: clone size, V gene, CDR3 protein. Size is omitted from some rows. Given values are once, few, many or a class for expanded clones.

>NA|TRBV7-8
CASSLALAPESSYEQYF
>many|TRBV7-9
CASSLARLQSHEQYF
>many|TRBV20-1
CSARIAGVTANYEQYF
>many|TRBV29-1
CSGIDRVNEKLFF
>NA|TRBV7-9
CASSFEGAGANVLTF
>NA|TRBV7-9
CASSFGTSGYNEQFF
>many|TRBV20-1
CSARDRQEGNQPQHF
>NA|TRBV20-1
CSARDQGEAFF
>NA|TRBV12-3/TRBV12-4
CASSSWDSRGYTF
>NA|TRBV20-1
CSARDNSKGGHEQYF
>few|TRBV7-2
CASSLGLARAGELFF
>few|TRBV7-2
CASSPTRGNTEAFF
>NA|TRBV5-1
CASSFYGRSSYEQYF
>NA|TRBV25-1
CASSEFGVAGAQFF
>many|TRBV6-6
CASSYGVEQYF
>few|TRBV7-2
CASSFGQGGYQPQHF
>many|TRBV29-1
CSVEGRGHSTF
>once|TRBV6-2/TRBV6-3
CASIGAGEVGEQYF
>many|TRBV5-1
CASSLEASGGYEQYF
>NA|TRBV7-2
CASSLDLLSGGNQPQHF
>NA|TRBV12-3/TRBV12-4
CASSLSRGDYGYTF
>medium-sized|TRBV5-6
CASSWFDRGSYNEQFF
>NA|TRBV10-2
CASSEQGATDTQYF
>NA|TRBV7-2
CASSPRTAYEQYF
>NA|TRBV7-9
CASSLTGNTEAFF
>many|TRBV15
CATSRGDGAGTYEQYF
>NA|TRBV24-1
CATRDLYYGYTF
>NA|TRBV20-1
CSAPGQVIYGYTF
>many|TRBV13
CASSSQGSGANVLTF
>NA|TRBV20-1
CSAREGVIAGTYNEQFF
>few|TRBV6-2/TRBV6-3
CASKRADADTQYF
>NA|TRBV6-6
CASSYSPSGSRYEQYF
>NA|TRBV20-1
CSATPGTSGGHEQFF
>NA|TRBV2
CASSEIEGTEAFF
>many|TRBV7-9
CASSPGGGYGYTF
>many|TRBV4-2
CASSRQGGSNQPQHF
>NA|TRBV5-1
CASKGDLDYEQYF
>many|TRBV20-1
CSARDQGQGHLFDQPQHF
>NA|TRBV20-1
CSARDSNVPQHF
>NA|TRBV7-9
CASTSWDGGDTQYF
>NA|TRBV28
CAIFRGSTQYF
>few|TRBV7-2
CASSRLRGHSEQFF
>many|TRBV5-1
CASSLGRTAVKEAFF
>NA|TRBV20-1
CSAREPMTPGTQYF
>few|TRBV20-1
CSATADGEILSNQPQHF
>many|TRBV6-2/TRBV6-3
CASFLKRGTEAFF
>NA|TRBV29-1
CSVEMGQYTQYF
>few|TRBV5-1
CASSEGATNEKLFF
>NA|TRBV6-1
CASTVGTSGITSRSNEQFF
>NA|TRBV2
CASGLWGSPLHF
>few|TRBV25-1
CASSELQGAWDEQYF
>few|TRBV6-2/TRBV6-3
CASRPLRATYNEQFF
>NA|TRBV15
CATSRDGYEQYF
>few|TRBV5-1
CASSPLAGVDRTQYF
>many|TRBV6-5
CASSYTAGNQPQHF
>NA|TRBV28
CASSLYSLNEKLFF
>few|TRBV5-1
CASSLQGDTEAFF